This TCR beta chain was sequenced during a study of blood T cells in healthy people across ages. A second PCR, run for roughly 6 to 11 cycles, used a sample-barcoded 5' primer plus a J-beta primer mix. TCRdb called the 5' RACE reads again in MiXCR, with one record for every CDR3 protein. The sample includes about 1,400,000 distinct CDR3 sequences, approximately 59% of them seen just once. This clonotype was found once. V gave up 6 bases and J gave up 6 bases, with 11 bases separating them. Looked up from germline, CDR1 is DFQATT and CDR2 is SNEGSKA (reference sequence). This CDR3 has 12 amino acids. Sequencing was performed on blood. V and J are TRBV20-1 and TRBJ2-2; D not resolved. This sequence originates from a young man in good health. The CDR3 loop is CSAKVRSGELFF. CDR3 nucleotide sequence: TGCAGTGCCAAAGTTAGGTCCGGGGAGCTGTTTTTT.